A single sample is the source of the 22 T cell receptor beta chains below, sequenced in a study of spatial heterogeneity in lung cancer. TCRdb independently ran MiXCR on the 5' RACE reads; one entry per CDR3 protein. The sample has about 90,000 distinct CDR3 sequences, roughly 9.5% seen once. Documented time point: sample taken at primary tumor resection. Tumor, nontumor lung or frozen PBMC supplied whole RNA, sequenced without sorting. Sequenced material: PBMCs, taken at surgery. The receptors shown here come from a male donor with early-stage non-small cell lung cancer.

This clonotype was picked up a small number of times. The chain has TRBV10-3 and TRBJ2-1; TRBD2 matches at 9 bases. Trimming removed 7 bases from V and 1 base from J; junction bases left unmatched: 5. Germline CDR1 reads ENHRY; CDR2 reads SYGVKD. The CDR3 is made up of 15 amino acids. The CDR3 nucleotides read TGTGCCATCACCGAGCTAGCGGGGTCCTACAATGAGCAGTTCTTC. Its protein is CAITELAGSYNEQFF.

The rearrangement uses TRBV12-3 or TRBV12-4 and TRBJ2-3, with D hard to call. Trimming removed 2 bases from V and 4 bases from J, with 10 bases in between. The CDR3 runs 14 residues. The CDR3 reads CASSLSRRADTQYF. The CDR3 DNA reads as TGTGCCAGCAGTTTAAGCAGGAGAGCAGATACGCAGTATTTT.

Ten or more counts support this clonotype. The chain links TRBV5-1 to TRBJ2-5; D is tentatively TRBD1 or TRBD2 (5 bases each). This CDR3 contains 15 residues. CDR1 and CDR2 from the germline V gene are SGHRS and YFSETQ. The V gene lost 2 bases and the J gene lost 2 bases, with 13 bases spanning the gap. The CDR3 sequence is CASSFLPGPQETQYF. The CDR3 nucleotides read TGCGCCAGCAGCTTTCTTCCGGGACCACAAGAGACCCAGTACTTC.

The chain is built from TRBV7-3 and TRBJ2-3, with D perhaps TRBD2 (6 bases). This CDR3 spans 15 amino acids. Trimming removed 3 bases from V and 4 bases from J, with 14 bases in between. CDR1 is SGHTA, CDR2 FQGTGA, per germline. The CDR3 here is CASSLGIPGADTQYF. In nucleotides, the CDR3 is TGTGCCAGCAGCTTGGGGATACCGGGGGCAGATACGCAGTATTTT.

CDR3 sequence: CASQYTGELFF. The DNA for the CDR3 is TGTGCCAGTCAGTACACCGGGGAGCTGTTTTTT. The chain combines TRBV19 with TRBJ2-2; no clear D gene. Germline V gene sequence: CDR1 LNHDA, CDR2 SQIVND (reference sequence). This CDR3 spans 11 amino acids. V lost 8 bases and J lost 3, with 4 bases in between.

A few counts support this clonotype. The chain combines TRBV10-3 with TRBJ2-7, with a tentative D call TRBD2 (5 bases). CDR3 size: 11 residues. Germline CDR1 is ENHRY and CDR2 is SYGVKD. Deletions cut 2 bases from V and 7 bases from J, with 6 bases between. The CDR3 region is CAISETREQYF. The CDR3 nucleotides read TGTGCCATCAGTGAGACTAGAGAGCAGTACTTC.

This clonotype was counted ten times or more. V gene TRBV3-1 combines with J gene TRBJ2-1; 10 nucleotides agree with TRBD1. V gave up 0 bases and J gave up 5 bases; unmatched junction bases: 7. The CDR3 has 17 amino acids. Germline V gene data show CDR1 as LGHDT and CDR2 as YNNKEL (reference sequence). The CDR3 DNA is TGTGCCAGCAGCCAAGATTTGGGGACAGGGGTTGACAATGAGCAGTTCTTC. Amino acid sequence: CASSQDLGTGVDNEQFF.

This clonotype was counted between two and nine times. This sequence joins TRBV18 and TRBJ2-5; 7 positions match TRBD1. The CDR3 sequence is 14 residues long. The ends lost 4 bases at V and 0 bases at J; junction bases unmatched: 2. CDR1 is KGHSH, CDR2 LQKENI, per germline. This CDR3 is CASSRGQDQETQYF. The CDR3 coding sequence is TGTGCCAGCTCACGTGGACAGGACCAAGAGACCCAGTACTTC. The full variable domain, rest sourced from reference TRBV18 and TRBJ2-5, is NAGVMQNPRHLVRRRGQEARLRCSPMKGHSHVYWYRQLPEEGLKFMVYLQKENIIDESGMPKERFSAEFPKEGPSILRIQQVVRGDSAAYFCASSRGQDQETQYFGPGTRLLVL.

Only a few counts were recorded for this clonotype. The chain couples TRBV18 to TRBJ1-4; 12 nucleotides match TRBD1. With 0 bases clipped from V and 8 bases from J, the junction kept 1 base outside the gene matches. CDR1 KGHSH and CDR2 LQKENI come from the germline V gene. This CDR3 spans 15 amino acids. This CDR3 reads CASSPPGTGGEKLFF. The CDR3 DNA reads TGTGCCAGCTCACCACCCGGGACAGGGGGCGAAAAACTGTTTTTT. The complete variable domain, with remaining parts taken from reference TRBV18 and TRBJ1-4, reads NAGVMQNPRHLVRRRGQEARLRCSPMKGHSHVYWYRQLPEEGLKFMVYLQKENIIDESGMPKERFSAEFPKEGPSILRIQQVVRGDSAAYFCASSPPGTGGEKLFFGSGTQLSVL.

Only a few counts were recorded for this clonotype. This chain links TRBV19 with TRBJ2-1; TRBD2 matches 9 bases. The CDR3 is 14 amino acids. Unmatched junction bases numbered 4, after V lost 3 bases and J lost 7 bases. Germline CDR1 reads LNHDA; CDR2 reads SQIVND (reference sequence). The CDR3 DNA reads as TGTGCCAGTAGTATCGGCGGGGGGGCTAATGAGCAGTTCTTC. As protein: CASSIGGGANEQFF. Full variable domain (missing parts from reference TRBV19 and TRBJ2-1): DGGITQSPKYLFRKEGQNVTLSCEQNLNHDAMYWYRQDPGQGLRLIYYSQIVNDFQKGDIAEGYSVSREKKESFPLTVTSAQKNPTAFYLCASSIGGGANEQFFGPGTRLTVL.

This clonotype was seen repeatedly, ten times or more. This sequence joins TRBV7-9 and TRBJ2-2; 7 bases agree with TRBD1. Germline V gives CDR1 SEHNR, CDR2 FQNEAQ (reference sequence). V was pared by 6 bases and J by 3 bases, with 10 bases of the junction left unmatched. CDR3 length: 16 residues. The DNA of the CDR3 is TGTGCCAGCAGTCCTAACAGGGGTGAGGACACCGGGGAGCTGTTTTTT. Translation gives CASSPNRGEDTGELFF.

The chain is built from TRBV28 and TRBJ2-7; D gene unclear. Germline loops: CDR1 MDHEN, CDR2 SYDVKM. Between the trimmed V and J ends, which lost 5 bases and 4 bases, there was a span of 6 bases. There are 11 residues in the CDR3. The CDR3 nucleotides read TGTGCCAGCAGTGACGAATACGAGCAGTACTTC. Translating gives CASSDEYEQYF.

This clonotype was seen a handful of times. The chain has TRBV5-4 and TRBJ1-1; 12 nucleotides match TRBD1. This CDR3 has 19 residues. Germline V CDR1 and CDR2: SGHNT, YYREEE (reference sequence). J lost 4 bases, V lost 3 bases, and 16 bases had no gene match. The CDR3 sequence: CASSSPGQGAGRLFTEAFF. CDR3 sequence (DNA): TGTGCCAGCAGCTCGCCGGGACAGGGGGCCGGACGGTTGTTCACTGAAGCTTTCTTT.

This clonotype was recorded at least ten times. This rearrangement joins TRBV29-1 to TRBJ2-3, with TRBD2 matching over 12 bases. From germline, CDR1 is SQVTM and CDR2 ANQGSEA. J lost 3 bases, V lost 5 bases, and 3 bases had no gene match. CDR3 length: 14 amino acids. In DNA, the CDR3 is TGCAGCGTTACCGGACTAGCGGGGACAGATACGCAGTATTTT. It specifies CSVTGLAGTDTQYF.

This sequence joins TRBV24-1 and TRBJ2-1, with D hard to call. The germline V gene encodes CDR1 KGHDR and CDR2 SFDVKD. V lost 4 bases and J 6 bases, leaving 6 bases between the germline ends. There are 12 residues in the CDR3. As DNA, the CDR3 is TGTGCCACCAGTGAAGCCTTCAATGAGCAGTTCTTC. This translates into CATSEAFNEQFF.

This clonotype was detected only a few times. The V and J genes are TRBV7-8 and TRBJ2-7, with D hard to call. The V and J ends lost 2 bases and 5 bases respectively, with 7 bases between them. Germline CDR1 reads SGHVS; CDR2 reads FQNEAQ. The CDR3 is made up of 12 amino acids. The DNA of the CDR3 is TGTGCCAGCAGCTTAAAGGGTCACGAGCAGTACTTC. Translating gives CASSLKGHEQYF.

The chain links TRBV20-1 to TRBJ2-1; 7 nucleotides line up with TRBD1. The CDR3 loop spans 12 amino acids. Losses at the gene ends were 6 bases for V and 12 bases for J; bases not matched to a gene: 11. Germline CDR1 is DFQATT and CDR2 is SNEGSKA (reference sequence). Here the CDR3 reads CSATTGELGQFF. As DNA, the CDR3 is TGCAGTGCAACCACAGGGGAGCTAGGGCAGTTCTTC.

There are many counts of this clonotype. This chain links TRBV12-3 or TRBV12-4 with TRBJ1-3; D is uncertain. The V end was cut by 5 bases, the J end by 2 bases, with 13 bases between. The CDR3 totals 15 residues. CDR3 sequence reads: CASSKNGFPGNTIYF. CDR3 sequence (DNA): TGTGCCAGCAGTAAGAACGGGTTCCCTGGAAACACCATATATTTT.

This chain uses TRBV29-1 with TRBJ1-2; TRBD1 might be the D (6 bases). The CDR3 is 13 residues long. The ends were cut back, 5 bases at V and 2 bases at J, with 12 bases in the middle. The V gene's germline CDR1 is SQVTM and CDR2 ANQGSEA. This chain's CDR3 is CSVTGKPNYGYTF. The CDR3 DNA sequence: TGCAGCGTTACAGGGAAACCGAACTATGGCTACACCTTC.

The V gene is TRBV28, the J gene TRBJ1-2; tentatively, D is TRBD1 (5 bases). This CDR3 has 13 amino acids. Germline CDR1 reads MDHEN; CDR2 reads SYDVKM. V was trimmed by 5 bases and J by 8 bases, leaving 15 bases between them. CDR3 residues: CASSPPGVRGYTF. CDR3 coding DNA: TGTGCCAGCAGTCCCCCGGGGGTACGAGGCTACACCTTC.

This clonotype was seen ten or more times. V and J are TRBV20-1 and TRBJ2-7; D is unresolved. Trimming removed 3 bases from V and 1 base from J, with 13 bases in between. Germline CDR1 is DFQATT and CDR2 is SNEGSKA (reference sequence). The CDR3 contains 14 residues. In nucleotides, the CDR3 is TGCAGTGCTAGTGAATCGACTGCGTCCTACGAGCAGTACTTC. The encoded protein is CSASESTASYEQYF.

This clonotype has only a few counts. V usage is TRBV7-9 and J usage is TRBJ1-4, with D unresolved. The V end was cut by 1 base, the J end by 3 bases, with 9 bases between. The CDR3 runs 15 residues. Germline V gene data show CDR1 as SEHNR and CDR2 as FQNEAQ (reference sequence). The CDR3 DNA is TGTGCCAGCAGCTTAGTCCAGATAGCTAATGAAAAACTGTTTTTT. It encodes CASSLVQIANEKLFF.